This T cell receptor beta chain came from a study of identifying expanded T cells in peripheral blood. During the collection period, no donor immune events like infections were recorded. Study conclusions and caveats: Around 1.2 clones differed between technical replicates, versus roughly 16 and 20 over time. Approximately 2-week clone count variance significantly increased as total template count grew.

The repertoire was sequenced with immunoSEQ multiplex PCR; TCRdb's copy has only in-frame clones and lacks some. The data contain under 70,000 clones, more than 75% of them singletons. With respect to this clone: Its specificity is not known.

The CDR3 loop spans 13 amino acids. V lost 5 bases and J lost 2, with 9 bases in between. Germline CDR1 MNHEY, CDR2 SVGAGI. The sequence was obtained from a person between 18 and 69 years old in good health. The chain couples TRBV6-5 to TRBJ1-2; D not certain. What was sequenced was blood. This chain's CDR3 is CASSNDINYGYTF. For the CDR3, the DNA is TGTGCCAGCAGTAACGACATAAACTATGGCTACACCTTC.